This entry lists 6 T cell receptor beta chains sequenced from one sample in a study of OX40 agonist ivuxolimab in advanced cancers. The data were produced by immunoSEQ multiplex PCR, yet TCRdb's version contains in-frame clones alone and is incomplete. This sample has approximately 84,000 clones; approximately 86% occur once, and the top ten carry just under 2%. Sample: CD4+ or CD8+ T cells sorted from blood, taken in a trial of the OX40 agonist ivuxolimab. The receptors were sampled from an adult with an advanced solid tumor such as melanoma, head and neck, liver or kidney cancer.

In DNA form, the CDR3 reads TGTGCCAGCAGCTTAGGAGGACAGGGCTACGAGCAGTACTTC. Its protein is CASSLGGQGYEQYF. This chain connects TRBV11-2 to TRBJ2-7; TRBD1 matches 8 bases. In germline, CDR1 is SGHAT, CDR2 FQNNGV. The CDR3 is 14 amino acids. V shed 1 base and J 3 bases; nucleotides not matched to a gene: 2. Together with reference TRBV11-2 and TRBJ2-7, the CDR3 gives the full variable domain: EAGVAQSPRYKIIEKRQSVAFWCNPISGHATLYWYQQILGQGPKLLIQFQNNGVVDDSQLPKDRFSAERLKGVDSTLKIQPAKLEDSAVYLCASSLGGQGYEQYFGPGTRLTVT.

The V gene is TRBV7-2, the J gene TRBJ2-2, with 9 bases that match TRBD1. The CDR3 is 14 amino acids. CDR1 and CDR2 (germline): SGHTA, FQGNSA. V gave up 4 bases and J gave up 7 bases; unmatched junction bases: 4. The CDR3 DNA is TGTGCCAGCAGCTCCGGGACAGGGAGCGGGGAGCTGTTTTTT. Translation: CASSSGTGSGELFF.

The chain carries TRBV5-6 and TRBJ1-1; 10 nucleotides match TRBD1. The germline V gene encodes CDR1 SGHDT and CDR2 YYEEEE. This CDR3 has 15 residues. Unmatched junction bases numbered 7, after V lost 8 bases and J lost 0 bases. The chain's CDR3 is CASIRTGGLNTEAFF. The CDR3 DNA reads TGTGCCAGTATAAGGACAGGGGGGTTGAACACTGAAGCTTTCTTT.

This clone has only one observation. The CDR3 bases are TGTGCCAGTAGTATAGGGAGAGGGGACGGACAGACCTATGGCTACACCTTC. Translated: CASSIGRGDGQTYGYTF. V usage is TRBV19 and J usage is TRBJ1-2, with a possible D match to TRBD1 (6 bases). Germline CDR1 LNHDA, CDR2 SQIVND (reference sequence). V lost 1 base to trimming and J lost 4 bases, with 19 bases between them. The CDR3 has 17 residues.

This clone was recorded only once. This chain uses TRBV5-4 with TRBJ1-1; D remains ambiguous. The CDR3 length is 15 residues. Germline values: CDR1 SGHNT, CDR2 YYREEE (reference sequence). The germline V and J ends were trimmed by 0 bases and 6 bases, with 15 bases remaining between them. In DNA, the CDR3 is TGTGCCAGCAGCTTGGGTGGCGAGGCGGGCGCTGAAGCTTTCTTT. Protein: CASSLGGEAGAEAFF.

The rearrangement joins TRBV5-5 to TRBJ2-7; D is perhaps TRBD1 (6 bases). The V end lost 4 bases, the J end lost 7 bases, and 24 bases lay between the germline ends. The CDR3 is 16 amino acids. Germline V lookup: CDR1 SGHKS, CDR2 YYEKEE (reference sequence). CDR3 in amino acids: CASSTSQHGVRGEQYF. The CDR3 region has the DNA TGTGCCAGCAGCACTTCTCAACACGGAGTTAGGGGGGAGCAGTACTTC. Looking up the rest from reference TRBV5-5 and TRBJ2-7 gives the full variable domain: DAGVTQSPTHLIKTRGQQVTLRCSPISGHKSVSWYQQVLGQGPQFIFQYYEKEERGRGNFPDRFSARQFPNYSSELNVNALLLGDSALYLCASSTSQHGVRGEQYFGPGTRLTVT.